This T cell receptor beta chain is drawn from a study of T-cell memory formation after mild COVID-19. Study-wide findings and caveats: The pre-infection memory compartment contained some responding clones, suggesting cross-reactive memory joined.

The germline V gene has CDR1 DFQATT and CDR2 SNEGSKA (reference sequence). With V trimmed by 6 bases and J by 4 bases, 8 bases remained unmatched. The CDR3 sequence is 15 residues long. TCRdb re-analysed the 5' RACE reads in MiXCR, keeping a single row per CDR3 protein. Seen here are about 190,000 distinct CDR3 sequences, 20% to 25% observed once, and the top ten hold 23%. About this clonotype itself: Its antigen is still unknown.

The rearrangement links TRBV20-1 to TRBJ2-5, with 13 bases matching TRBD2. The specimen sequenced was PBMCs or a T cell subset sorted from them (not recorded which). The origin of this receptor is an adult woman who had mild COVID-19 (a few samples of this study predate the infection). Cell type and time point are not known. The CDR3 protein is CSAPPLAGGPETQYF. DNA of the CDR3: TGCAGTGCCCCGCCACTAGCGGGAGGGCCAGAGACCCAGTACTTC.